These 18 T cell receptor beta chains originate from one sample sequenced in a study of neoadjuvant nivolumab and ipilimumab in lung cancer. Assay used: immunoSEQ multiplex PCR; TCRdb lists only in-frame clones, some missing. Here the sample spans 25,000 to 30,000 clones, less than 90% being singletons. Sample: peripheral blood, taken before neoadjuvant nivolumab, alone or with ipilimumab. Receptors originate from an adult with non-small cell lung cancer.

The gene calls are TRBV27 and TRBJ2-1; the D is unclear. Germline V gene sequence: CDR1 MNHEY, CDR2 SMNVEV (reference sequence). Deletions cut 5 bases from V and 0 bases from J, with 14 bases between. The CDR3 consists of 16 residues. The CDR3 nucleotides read TGTGCCAGCAGTCGGGCAATAGGTTCCTCCTACAATGAGCAGTTCTTC. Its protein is CASSRAIGSSYNEQFF.

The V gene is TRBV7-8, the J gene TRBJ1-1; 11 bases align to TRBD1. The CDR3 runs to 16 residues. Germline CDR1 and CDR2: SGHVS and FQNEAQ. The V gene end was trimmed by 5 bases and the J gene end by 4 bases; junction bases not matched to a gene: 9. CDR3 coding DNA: TGTGCCAGCAGCAGGGACAGGGGGGTGGGGGTCACTGAAGCTTTCTTT. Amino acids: CASSRDRGVGVTEAFF. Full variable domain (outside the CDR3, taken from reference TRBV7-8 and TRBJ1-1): GAGVSQSPRYKVAKRGQDVALRCDPISGHVSLFWYQQALGQGPEFLTYFQNEAQLDKSGLPSDRFFAERPEGSVSTLKIQRTQQEDSAVYLCASSRDRGVGVTEAFFGQGTRLTVV.

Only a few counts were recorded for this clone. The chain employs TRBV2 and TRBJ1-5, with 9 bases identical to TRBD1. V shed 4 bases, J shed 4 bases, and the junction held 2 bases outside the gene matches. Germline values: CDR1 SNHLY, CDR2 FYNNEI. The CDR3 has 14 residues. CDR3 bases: TGTGCCAGCAGTGCACAGGGGGCAAATCAGCCCCAGCATTTT. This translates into CASSAQGANQPQHF.

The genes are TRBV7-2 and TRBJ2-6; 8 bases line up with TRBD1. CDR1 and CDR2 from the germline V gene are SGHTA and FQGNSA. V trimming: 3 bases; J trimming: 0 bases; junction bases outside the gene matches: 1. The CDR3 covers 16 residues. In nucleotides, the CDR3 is TGTGCCAGCAGCTTGGACAGGGCCTCTGGGGCCAACGTCCTGACTTTC. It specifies CASSLDRASGANVLTF.

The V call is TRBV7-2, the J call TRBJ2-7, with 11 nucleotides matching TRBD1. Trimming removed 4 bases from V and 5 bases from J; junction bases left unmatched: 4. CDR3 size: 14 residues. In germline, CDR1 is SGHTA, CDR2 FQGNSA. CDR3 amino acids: CASSSPGQGDEQYF. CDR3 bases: TGTGCCAGCAGCTCGCCGGGACAGGGGGACGAGCAGTACTTC. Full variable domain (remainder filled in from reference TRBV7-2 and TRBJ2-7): GAGVSQSPSNKVTEKGKDVELRCDPISGHTALYWYRQSLGQGLEFLIYFQGNSAPDKSGLPSDRFSAERTGGSVSTLTIQRTQQEDSAVYLCASSSPGQGDEQYFGPGTRLTVT.

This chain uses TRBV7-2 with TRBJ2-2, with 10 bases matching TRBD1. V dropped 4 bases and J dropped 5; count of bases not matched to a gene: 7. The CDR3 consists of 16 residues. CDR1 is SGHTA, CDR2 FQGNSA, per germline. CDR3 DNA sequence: TGTGCCAGCAGCTCAATAGACAGGGGGCGAACCGGGGAGCTGTTTTTT. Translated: CASSSIDRGRTGELFF.

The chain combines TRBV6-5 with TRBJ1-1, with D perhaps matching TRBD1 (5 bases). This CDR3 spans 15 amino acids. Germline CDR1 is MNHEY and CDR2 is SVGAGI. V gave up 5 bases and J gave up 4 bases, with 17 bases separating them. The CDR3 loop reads CASSPRGVGFTEAFF. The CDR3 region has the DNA TGTGCCAGCAGTCCCCGGGGCGTCGGCTTCACTGAAGCTTTCTTT.

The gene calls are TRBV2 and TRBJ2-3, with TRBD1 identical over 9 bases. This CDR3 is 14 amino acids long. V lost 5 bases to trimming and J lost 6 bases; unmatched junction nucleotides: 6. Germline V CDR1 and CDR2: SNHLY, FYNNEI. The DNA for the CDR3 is TGTGCCAGCAGTATCGGGACAGGGCTTGATACGCAGTATTTT. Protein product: CASSIGTGLDTQYF.

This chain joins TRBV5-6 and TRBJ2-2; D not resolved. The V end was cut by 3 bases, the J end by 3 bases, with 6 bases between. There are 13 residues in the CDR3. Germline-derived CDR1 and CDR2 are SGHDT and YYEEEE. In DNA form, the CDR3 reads TGTGCCAGCAGCTCACAGTACACCGGGGAGCTGTTTTTT. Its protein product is CASSSQYTGELFF.

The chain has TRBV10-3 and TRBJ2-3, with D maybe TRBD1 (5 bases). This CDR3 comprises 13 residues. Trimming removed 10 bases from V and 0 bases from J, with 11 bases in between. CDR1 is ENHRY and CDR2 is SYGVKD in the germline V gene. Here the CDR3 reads CATLQASTDTQYF. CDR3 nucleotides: TGTGCCACCCTACAGGCGAGCACAGATACGCAGTATTTT.

The DNA of the CDR3 is TGTGCCACCCTCCCGGCGGGCAGGCTGAACACCGGGGAGCTGTTTTTT. It yields the protein CATLPAGRLNTGELFF. The chain has TRBV10-3 and TRBJ2-2; the D gene is possibly TRBD2 (5 bases). V was trimmed by 10 bases and J by 1 base, leaving 19 bases between them. The germline CDR1 and CDR2 sequences are ENHRY and SYGVKD. This CDR3 comprises 16 residues.

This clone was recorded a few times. Written as DNA, the CDR3 is TGTGCCAGCGGAGGGGACACTGAAGCTTTCTTT. Its translation: CASGGDTEAFF. The chain combines TRBV2 with TRBJ1-1, with D possibly matching TRBD1 (5 bases). V lost 8 bases to trimming and J lost 3 bases, with 7 bases between them. Germline V CDR1 and CDR2: SNHLY, FYNNEI. This CDR3 is built from 11 residues.

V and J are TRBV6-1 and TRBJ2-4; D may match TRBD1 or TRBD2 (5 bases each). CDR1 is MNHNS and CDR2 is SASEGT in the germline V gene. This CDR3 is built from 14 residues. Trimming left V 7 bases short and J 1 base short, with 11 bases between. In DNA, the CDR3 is TGTGCCAGCACCCGAGGGGTGGCCAAAAACATTCAGTACTTC. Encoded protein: CASTRGVAKNIQYF.

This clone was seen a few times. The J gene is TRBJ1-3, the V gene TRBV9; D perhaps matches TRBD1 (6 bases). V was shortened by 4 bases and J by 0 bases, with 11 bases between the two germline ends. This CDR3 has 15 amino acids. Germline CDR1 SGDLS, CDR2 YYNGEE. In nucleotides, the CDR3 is TGTGCCAGCAGCCCCCTACAGGGCTCTGGAAACACCATATATTTT. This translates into CASSPLQGSGNTIYF.

CDR3 nucleotides: TGTGCCAGCAGTGACGGGCAGTCTGGGGTAACCGGGGAGCTGTTTTTT. As protein: CASSDGQSGVTGELFF. The chain links TRBV6-4 to TRBJ2-2; D gene ambiguous. V was shortened by 2 bases and J by 5 bases, with 15 bases between the two germline ends. Per the germline V gene, CDR1 is MRHNA and CDR2 is SNTAGT. This CDR3 contains 16 residues.

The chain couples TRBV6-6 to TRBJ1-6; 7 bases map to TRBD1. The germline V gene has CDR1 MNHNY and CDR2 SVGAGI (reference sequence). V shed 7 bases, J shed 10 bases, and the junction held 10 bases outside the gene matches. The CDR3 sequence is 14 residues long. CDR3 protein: CASTVDRDLSPLHF. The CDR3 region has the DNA TGTGCCAGCACGGTTGACAGGGATCTCTCACCCCTCCACTTT.

CDR3 nucleotides: TGTGCCACCAGACCGGGACAGGGTCGAGGCATTCAGTACTTC. Amino acid sequence: CATRPGQGRGIQYF. This chain connects TRBV15 to TRBJ2-4, with 9 positions matching TRBD1. CDR1 and CDR2 (germline): LNHNV, YYDKDF (reference sequence). There are 14 residues in the CDR3. The V and J ends lost 6 bases and 9 bases, in that order; junction bases with no gene match: 9. Full variable domain (outside the CDR3, taken from reference TRBV15 and TRBJ2-4): DAMVIQNPRYQVTQFGKPVTLSCSQTLNHNVMYWYQQKSSQAPKLLFHYYDKDFNNEADTPDNFQSRRPNTSFCFLDIRSPGLGDTAMYLCATRPGQGRGIQYFGAGTRLSVL.

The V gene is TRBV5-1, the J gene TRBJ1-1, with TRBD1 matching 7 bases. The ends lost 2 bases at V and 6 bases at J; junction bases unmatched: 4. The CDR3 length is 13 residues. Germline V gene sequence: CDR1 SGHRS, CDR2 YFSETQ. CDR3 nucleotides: TGCGCCAGCAGCTTCGGGACAGTGCCTGAAGCTTTCTTT. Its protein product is CASSFGTVPEAFF.